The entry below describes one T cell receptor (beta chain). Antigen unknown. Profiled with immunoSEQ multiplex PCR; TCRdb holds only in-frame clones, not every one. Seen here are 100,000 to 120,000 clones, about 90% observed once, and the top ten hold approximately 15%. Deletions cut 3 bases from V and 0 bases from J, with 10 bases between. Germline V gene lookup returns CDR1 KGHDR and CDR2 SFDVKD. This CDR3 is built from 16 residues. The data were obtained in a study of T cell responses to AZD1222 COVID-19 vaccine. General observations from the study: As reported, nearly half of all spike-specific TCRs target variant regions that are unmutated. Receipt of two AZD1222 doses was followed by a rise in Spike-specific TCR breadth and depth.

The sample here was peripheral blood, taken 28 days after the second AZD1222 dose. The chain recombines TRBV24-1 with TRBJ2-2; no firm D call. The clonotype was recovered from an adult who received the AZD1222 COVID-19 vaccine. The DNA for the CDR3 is TGTGCCACCAGTGATGCGGTTAGCACGAACACCGGGGAGCTGTTTTTT. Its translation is CATSDAVSTNTGELFF.